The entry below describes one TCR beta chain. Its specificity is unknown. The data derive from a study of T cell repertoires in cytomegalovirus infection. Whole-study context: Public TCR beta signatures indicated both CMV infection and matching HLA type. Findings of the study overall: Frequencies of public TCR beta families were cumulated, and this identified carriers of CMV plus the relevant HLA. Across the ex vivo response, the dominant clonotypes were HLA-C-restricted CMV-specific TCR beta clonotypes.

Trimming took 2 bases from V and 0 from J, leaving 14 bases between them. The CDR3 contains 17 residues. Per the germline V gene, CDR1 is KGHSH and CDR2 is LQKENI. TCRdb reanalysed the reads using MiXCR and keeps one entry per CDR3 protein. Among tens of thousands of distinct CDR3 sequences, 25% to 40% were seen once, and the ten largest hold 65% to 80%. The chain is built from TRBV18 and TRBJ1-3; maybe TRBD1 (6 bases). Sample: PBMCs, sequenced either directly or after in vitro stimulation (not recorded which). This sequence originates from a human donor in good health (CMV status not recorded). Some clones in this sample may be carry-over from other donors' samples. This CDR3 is CASSPVPGAFSGNTIYF. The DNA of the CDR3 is TGTGCCAGCTCACCAGTTCCGGGGGCCTTCTCTGGAAACACCATATATTTT. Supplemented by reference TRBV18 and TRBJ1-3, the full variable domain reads NAGVMQNPRHLVRRRGQEARLRCSPMKGHSHVYWYRQLPEEGLKFMVYLQKENIIDESGMPKERFSAEFPKEGPSILRIQQVVRGDSAAYFCASSPVPGAFSGNTIYFGEGSWLTVV.